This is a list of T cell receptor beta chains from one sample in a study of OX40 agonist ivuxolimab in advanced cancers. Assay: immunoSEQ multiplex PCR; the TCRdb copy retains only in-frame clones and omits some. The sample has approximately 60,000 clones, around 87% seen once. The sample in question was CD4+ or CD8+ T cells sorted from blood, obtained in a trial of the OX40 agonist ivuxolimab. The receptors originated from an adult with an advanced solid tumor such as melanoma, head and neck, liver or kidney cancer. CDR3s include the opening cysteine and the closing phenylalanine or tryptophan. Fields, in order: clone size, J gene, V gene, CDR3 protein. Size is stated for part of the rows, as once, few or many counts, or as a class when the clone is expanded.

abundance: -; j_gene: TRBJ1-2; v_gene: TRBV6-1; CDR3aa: CASTPLKGYTF
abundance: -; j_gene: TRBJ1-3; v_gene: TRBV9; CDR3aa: CASKRDRGNTIYF
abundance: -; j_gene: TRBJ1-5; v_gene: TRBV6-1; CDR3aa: CASSEGSRARLSNQPQHF
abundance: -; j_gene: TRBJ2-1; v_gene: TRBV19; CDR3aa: CASQAGGQGSYNEQFF
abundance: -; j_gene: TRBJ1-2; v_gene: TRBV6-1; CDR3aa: CASSYLGGANYGYTF
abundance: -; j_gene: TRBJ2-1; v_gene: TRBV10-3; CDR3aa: CAISLGSGFRNEQFF
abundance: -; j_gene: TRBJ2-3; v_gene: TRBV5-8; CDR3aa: CASSFPQGSDTQYF
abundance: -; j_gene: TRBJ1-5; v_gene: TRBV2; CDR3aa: CASSAVRDRNQPQHF
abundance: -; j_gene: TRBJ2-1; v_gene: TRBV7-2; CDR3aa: CASSPGLAGGPDFF
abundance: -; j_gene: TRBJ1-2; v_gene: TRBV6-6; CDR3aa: CASSLGQANVYGYTF
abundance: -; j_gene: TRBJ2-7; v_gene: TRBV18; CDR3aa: CASSPITGTGSYEQYF
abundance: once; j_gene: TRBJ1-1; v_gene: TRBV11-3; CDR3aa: CASSLRPTGNTEAFF
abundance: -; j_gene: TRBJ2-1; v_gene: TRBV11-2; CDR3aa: CASSLVLRPSYNEQFF
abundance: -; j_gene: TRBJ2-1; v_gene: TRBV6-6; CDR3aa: CASSYPTRHEQFF
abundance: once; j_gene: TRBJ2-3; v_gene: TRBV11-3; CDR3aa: CASSFGRPTDTQYF
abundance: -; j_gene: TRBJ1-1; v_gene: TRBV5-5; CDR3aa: CASSFTGTLNTEAFF
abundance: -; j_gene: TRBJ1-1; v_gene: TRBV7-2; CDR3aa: CASSFEGGGSEAFF
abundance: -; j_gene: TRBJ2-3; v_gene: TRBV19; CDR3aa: CASSLLASTQYF
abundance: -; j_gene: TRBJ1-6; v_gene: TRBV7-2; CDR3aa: CASSFGGGGLHF
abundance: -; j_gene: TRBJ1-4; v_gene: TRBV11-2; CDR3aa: CASSFPEEKLFF
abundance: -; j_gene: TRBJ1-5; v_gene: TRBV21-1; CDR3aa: CASAQGRKQPQHF
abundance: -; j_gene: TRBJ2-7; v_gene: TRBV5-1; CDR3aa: CASSLDQGPLEQYF
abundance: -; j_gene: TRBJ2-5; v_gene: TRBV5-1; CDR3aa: CASSPLRTEQETQYF
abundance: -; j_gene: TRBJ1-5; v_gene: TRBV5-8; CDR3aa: CASSPGGVNQPQHF
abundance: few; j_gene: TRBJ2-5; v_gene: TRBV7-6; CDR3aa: CASSFRPGEETQYF
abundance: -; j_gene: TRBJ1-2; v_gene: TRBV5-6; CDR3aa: CASSLGTGGYGYTF
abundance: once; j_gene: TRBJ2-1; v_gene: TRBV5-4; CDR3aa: CASSLGGQGTKGEQFF
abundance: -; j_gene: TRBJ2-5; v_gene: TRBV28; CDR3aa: CASSSSRGGQETQYF
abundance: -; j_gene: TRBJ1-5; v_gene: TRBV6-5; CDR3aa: CASSYTPGNQPQHF
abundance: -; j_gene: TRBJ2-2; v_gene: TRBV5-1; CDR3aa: CASSPLGGVPGELFF
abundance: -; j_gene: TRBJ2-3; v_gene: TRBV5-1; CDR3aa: CASSPPRGSSDTQYF
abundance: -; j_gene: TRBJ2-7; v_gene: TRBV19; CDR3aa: CASSILAEPGVYEQYF
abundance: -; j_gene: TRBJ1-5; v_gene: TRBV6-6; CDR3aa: CASSYRQNNQPQHF
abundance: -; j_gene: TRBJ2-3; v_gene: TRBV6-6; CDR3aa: CASSTGTSIHTQYF
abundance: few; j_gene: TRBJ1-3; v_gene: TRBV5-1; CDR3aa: CASSLNYGNTIYF
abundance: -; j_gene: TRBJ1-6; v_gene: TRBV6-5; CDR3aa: CASSAGTGGNSPLHF
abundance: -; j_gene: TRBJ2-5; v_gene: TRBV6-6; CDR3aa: CASRIGGGLETQYF
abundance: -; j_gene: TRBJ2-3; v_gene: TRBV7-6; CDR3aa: CASSLEPGRALDTQYF
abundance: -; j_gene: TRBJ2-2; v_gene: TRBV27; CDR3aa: CASSGTLYTGELFF
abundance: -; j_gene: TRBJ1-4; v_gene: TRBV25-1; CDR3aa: CASSERVNEKLFF
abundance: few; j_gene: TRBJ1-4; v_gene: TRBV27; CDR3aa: CASSLGRFGEKLFF
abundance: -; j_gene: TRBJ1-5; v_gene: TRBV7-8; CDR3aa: CASSLAGGPQHF
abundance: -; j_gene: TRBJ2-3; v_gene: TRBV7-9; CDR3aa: CASSLTDTQYF
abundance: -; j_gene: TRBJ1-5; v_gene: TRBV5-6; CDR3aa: CASSLGGPDQPQHF
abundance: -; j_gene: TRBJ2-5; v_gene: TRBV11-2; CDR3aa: CASSPRLAGIQETQYF
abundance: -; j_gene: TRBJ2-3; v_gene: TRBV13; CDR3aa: CASSPSGRGTDTQYF
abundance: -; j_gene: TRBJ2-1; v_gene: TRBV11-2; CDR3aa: CASSPTGTSLNEQFF
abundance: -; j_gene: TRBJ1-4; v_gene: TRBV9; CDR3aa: CASSVDEGVNEKLFF
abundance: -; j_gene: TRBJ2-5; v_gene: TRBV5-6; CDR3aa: CASSPRGGKETQYF
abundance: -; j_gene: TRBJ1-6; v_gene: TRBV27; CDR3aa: CASTLRDVRSSPLHF
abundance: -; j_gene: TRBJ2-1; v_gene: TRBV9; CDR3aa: CASSVVGSTMEQFF
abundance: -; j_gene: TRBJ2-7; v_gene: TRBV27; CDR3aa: CASSFNRAYEQYF
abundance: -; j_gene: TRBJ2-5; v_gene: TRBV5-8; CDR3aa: CASRENRNKETQYF